The clone carrying this T cell receptor (beta chain) was seen a few times. The sample comes from a study of blood T cells in healthy people across ages. Primers used in a second PCR of about 6 to 11 cycles were a sample-barcoded 5' primer and a J-beta primer mix. TCRdb processed the 5' RACE reads anew with MiXCR; each CDR3 protein has one entry. The sample lists 790,000 or so distinct CDR3 sequences, approximately 53% occurring once. This CDR3 is built from 17 residues. V was cut by 3 bases and J by 0 bases, with 16 bases left in between. Germline V gene data show CDR1 as SGHVS and CDR2 as FNYEAQ. The chain combines TRBV7-6 with TRBJ2-3; D perhaps matches TRBD2 (7 bases). The sequence came from a man in his forties or fifties in good health. Sequenced: blood. CDR3 DNA sequence: TGTGCCAGCAGCTTTTCGGGGGGCGGGGGTAGCACAGATACGCAGTATTTT. This sequence encodes CASSFSGGGGSTDTQYF.